These 25 T cell receptor beta chains were all obtained from the same sample, sequenced in a study of T cell responses to AZD1222 COVID-19 vaccine. TCRdb's copy holds only in-frame clones and misses some; the assay was immunoSEQ multiplex PCR. The sample records 100,000 or so clones, approximately 91% being singletons. The sequenced sample was peripheral blood, obtained on day 0 of AZD1222 vaccination. All receptors come from an adult in good health.

This sequence joins TRBV3-1 (or the pseudogene TRBV3-2) and TRBJ1-1, with D maybe TRBD1 (6 bases). V gave up 2 bases and J gave up 0 bases, with 13 bases separating them. The CDR3 consists of 16 residues. CDR1 is LGHDT, CDR2 YNNKEL, per germline (reference sequence). CDR3 DNA: TGTGCCAGCAGCCAATCCAGGGGTCTCATGAACACTGAAGCTTTCTTT. Protein: CASSQSRGLMNTEAFF.

Only one count was recorded for this clone. This chain links TRBV5-1 with TRBJ1-1; D perhaps matches TRBD1 (5 bases). CDR1 and CDR2 (germline): SGHRS, YFSETQ. The ends were cut back, 6 bases at V and 0 bases at J, with 15 bases in the middle. The CDR3 totals 15 residues. Written as DNA, the CDR3 is TGCGCCAGCAACCCGGCGGCAGGGTTGAACACTGAAGCTTTCTTT. Protein sequence: CASNPAAGLNTEAFF. The full variable domain, completed using reference TRBV5-1 and TRBJ1-1, is KAGVTQTPRYLIKTRGQQVTLSCSPISGHRSVSWYQQTPGQGLQFLFEYFSETQRNKGNFPGRFSGRQFSNSRSEMNVSTLELGDSALYLCASNPAAGLNTEAFFGQGTRLTVV.

This chain links TRBV19 with TRBJ2-3, with 7 bases matching TRBD2. CDR1 and CDR2 from the germline V gene are LNHDA and SQIVND (reference sequence). This CDR3 has 14 amino acids. Unmatched junction bases numbered 6, after V lost 3 bases and J lost 6 bases. The CDR3 loop is CASSIVAGADTQYF. The CDR3 coding sequence is TGTGCCAGTAGTATTGTGGCGGGAGCCGATACGCAGTATTTT.

This chain links TRBV5-1 with TRBJ1-2, with 9 bases lining up with TRBD1. The CDR3 loop spans 14 amino acids. Germline CDR1 and CDR2: SGHRS and YFSETQ. J was trimmed by 6 bases and V by 4 bases; bases with no gene match: 7. In DNA, the CDR3 is TGCGCCAGCAGCCTCGGAAGGACAGGGGATGGCTACACCTTC. Translated: CASSLGRTGDGYTF. The full variable domain, its missing parts supplied by reference TRBV5-1 and TRBJ1-2, is KAGVTQTPRYLIKTRGQQVTLSCSPISGHRSVSWYQQTPGQGLQFLFEYFSETQRNKGNFPGRFSGRQFSNSRSEMNVSTLELGDSALYLCASSLGRTGDGYTFGSGTRLTVV.

J is TRBJ1-2 and V is TRBV6-1, with D unclear. V dropped 1 base and J dropped 2 bases, with 8 bases sitting between them. Germline CDR1 is MNHNS and CDR2 is SASEGT. CDR3 length: 14 residues. For the CDR3, the DNA is TGTGCCAGCAGTGAAGGGACGGAGAACTATGGCTACACCTTC. Its protein is CASSEGTENYGYTF.

V gene TRBV5-4 combines with J gene TRBJ2-3; 7 bases agree with TRBD1. Germline V gene lookup returns CDR1 SGHNT and CDR2 YYREEE (reference sequence). J gave up 1 base and V 5 bases, and 7 bases lay outside the gene matches. The CDR3 runs 15 residues. CDR3 loop: CASSSRDSRTDTQYF. DNA for the CDR3: TGTGCCAGCAGTTCCCGGGACAGCCGCACAGATACGCAGTATTTT.

This chain joins TRBV27 and TRBJ2-7; maybe TRBD1 (5 bases). V was cut by 2 bases and J by 6 bases, with 14 bases left in between. The CDR3 length is 14 residues. Germline lookup yields CDR1 MNHEY and CDR2 SMNVEV (reference sequence). For the CDR3, the DNA is TGTGCCAGCAGTTTAGTGTATTCTGGGGCCGAGCAGTACTTC. It translates to CASSLVYSGAEQYF.

The chain uses TRBV5-8 and TRBJ2-6; D unclear. Trimming pared 2 bases from V and 12 bases from J, leaving 18 bases between. Germline CDR1 is SGHTS and CDR2 is YDEGEE. The CDR3 is 15 amino acids. This CDR3 is CASSFLPYTATVLTF. CDR3 DNA sequence: TGTGCCAGCAGCTTTCTCCCCTATACTGCAACCGTCCTGACTTTC.

This chain joins TRBV5-1 and TRBJ1-2, with D maybe TRBD1 (6 bases). The CDR3 spans 16 residues. Trimming cost V 4 bases and J 0 bases, with 16 bases left between them. Germline loops: CDR1 SGHRS, CDR2 YFSETQ. The CDR3 DNA reads TGCGCCAGCAGCACCTCAACAGGGTTAGCTAACTATGGCTACACCTTC. It is translated as CASSTSTGLANYGYTF.

The V gene is TRBV28, the J gene TRBJ2-5; no reliable D call. The CDR3 has 13 amino acids. With 7 bases removed from V and 0 bases from J, the gap between germline ends came to 9 bases. The germline gives CDR1 MDHEN, CDR2 SYDVKM. The CDR3 sequence is CASKEQNQETQYF. CDR3 DNA: TGTGCCAGCAAAGAGCAGAACCAAGAGACCCAGTACTTC.

V and J are TRBV28 and TRBJ1-5; D is unclear. Per germline, CDR1 MDHEN and CDR2 SYDVKM. This CDR3 contains 14 residues. Trimming took off 4 bases at V and 3 bases at J, with 10 bases between the two ends. The CDR3 loop reads CASSSPDDNQPQHF. CDR3 sequence (DNA): TGTGCCAGCAGTTCCCCGGACGACAATCAGCCCCAGCATTTT.

V usage is TRBV12-3 or TRBV12-4 and J usage is TRBJ2-1; the D gene is possibly TRBD2 (6 bases). The CDR3 covers 11 residues. V dropped 4 bases and J dropped 12 bases, with 10 bases sitting between them. The CDR3 bases are TGTGCCAGCAGTTCAACCGGGGGGCAGTTCTTC. It yields the protein CASSSTGGQFF.

This chain uses TRBV7-9 with TRBJ1-3; perhaps TRBD1 as D (5 bases). V lost 10 bases and J lost 2, with 18 bases in between. The CDR3 runs 15 residues. Per germline, CDR1 SEHNR and CDR2 FQNEAQ (reference sequence). CDR3 DNA: TGTGCCACCCGGGACGCCCCTTCGACTGGAAACACCATATATTTT. It is translated as CATRDAPSTGNTIYF.

The V and J genes are TRBV6-2 or TRBV6-3 and TRBJ1-4, with D tentatively TRBD1 (6 bases). The CDR3 has 15 amino acids. From germline, CDR1 is MNHEY and CDR2 SVGEGT. V shed 4 bases and J shed 0 bases, with 9 bases lying between them. CDR3 DNA: TGTGCCAGCAGTTGGCCAGGGGCAACTAATGAAAAACTGTTTTTT. Translation gives CASSWPGATNEKLFF.

The chain uses TRBV6-4 and TRBJ2-7; 8 bases line up with TRBD2. J was trimmed by 0 bases and V by 0 bases; bases with no gene match: 13. The CDR3 loop spans 19 amino acids. Germline assignment: CDR1 MRHNA and CDR2 SNTAGT. The CDR3: CASSDSGCDVAGISYEQYF. CDR3 DNA: TGTGCCAGCAGTGACTCCGGGTGTGACGTAGCGGGAATCTCCTACGAGCAGTACTTC.

The rearrangement joins TRBV11-2 to TRBJ2-5, with D perhaps matching TRBD2 (6 bases). CDR3 size: 17 residues. CDR1 SGHAT and CDR2 FQNNGV come from the germline V gene. With 5 bases removed from V and 4 bases from J, the gap between germline ends came to 23 bases. CDR3 DNA sequence: TGTGCCAGCAGCCCCACCCGGGAGCTCCTCCCCCCAGAGACCCAGTACTTC. Translated, it gives CASSPTRELLPPETQYF.

The chain links TRBV6-6 to TRBJ2-3; no reliable D call. The CDR3 covers 15 residues. The germline gives CDR1 MNHNY, CDR2 SVGAGI (reference sequence). V dropped 6 bases and J dropped 0 bases, with 13 bases sitting between them. The CDR3, as DNA: TGTGCCAGCAGGCTCGGCGGTTCTAGCACAGATACGCAGTATTTT. It codes for CASRLGGSSTDTQYF.

For the CDR3, the DNA is TGTGCCAGCAGCCACAGAGGTCCCGGGGAGCTGTTTTTT. Its translation: CASSHRGPGELFF. The chain recombines TRBV4-2 with TRBJ2-2; D is unclear. Germline lookup yields CDR1 LGHNA and CDR2 YNFKEQ. The CDR3 consists of 13 residues. The V gene lost 3 bases and the J gene lost 6 bases, with 8 bases spanning the gap.

The genes are TRBV19 and TRBJ1-1; 7 bases match TRBD1. Per the germline V gene, CDR1 is LNHDA and CDR2 is SQIVND (reference sequence). CDR3 length equals 14 residues. V was pared by 0 bases and J by 10 bases, with 8 bases of the junction left unmatched. The CDR3 loop is CASSIDRSAGGAFF. The CDR3 bases are TGTGCCAGTAGTATAGATCGTTCGGCAGGGGGAGCTTTCTTT.

As to this clone: The junction shows a germline mismatch at one end, possibly a read error. V gene TRBV11-3 combines with J gene TRBJ2-2; unclear D gene. From germline, CDR1 is SGHNT and CDR2 YENEEA. The CDR3 is made up of 13 amino acids. The CDR3 DNA reads TGTGCCAGCAGCCTAGACGGCACCGGGGAGCTGTTTTTT. Encoded protein: CASSLDGTGELFF.

The genes are TRBV7-2 and TRBJ1-1; D may be TRBD1 (5 bases). V dropped 7 bases and J dropped 4 bases, with 19 bases sitting between them. Germline assignment: CDR1 SGHTA and CDR2 FQGNSA. This CDR3 region has 15 residues. CDR3 nucleotides: TGTGCCAGCAAAGTGTGGGATGGGGGGGGCACTGAAGCTTTCTTT. As protein: CASKVWDGGGTEAFF.

This chain links TRBV29-1 with TRBJ1-4, with 9 bases lining up with TRBD1. Unmatched junction bases numbered 9, after V lost 4 bases and J lost 15 bases. The CDR3 totals 12 residues. The germline V gene encodes CDR1 SQVTM and CDR2 ANQGSEA. CDR3 residues: CSVVLNRDRVFF. DNA of the CDR3: TGCAGCGTTGTCTTGAACCGGGACAGGGTGTTTTTT.

The V and J genes are TRBV5-5 and TRBJ2-1; no firm D call. Germline V gene sequence: CDR1 SGHKS, CDR2 YYEKEE (reference sequence). The CDR3 is 13 amino acids. The V and J ends lost 4 bases and 9 bases respectively, with 14 bases between them. CDR3 coding DNA: TGTGCCAGCAGCAATCAGAACATGGCTGAGCAGTTCTTC. Translating gives CASSNQNMAEQFF.

The chain joins TRBV3-1 (or the pseudogene TRBV3-2) to TRBJ2-1; TRBD1 agrees at 10 bases. Losses at the gene ends were 4 bases for V and 10 bases for J; bases not matched to a gene: 13. The CDR3 is 16 amino acids. Germline assignment: CDR1 LGHDT and CDR2 YNNKEL (reference sequence). The CDR3 is CASSLSLGTGAGEQFF. CDR3 nucleotides: TGTGCCAGCAGCCTATCCCTCGGGACAGGGGCAGGGGAGCAGTTCTTC.

V gene TRBV5-1 combines with J gene TRBJ1-2; D gene unclear. There are 15 residues in the CDR3. The V end lost 0 bases, the J end lost 0 bases, and 9 bases lay between the germline ends. Germline V gene sequence: CDR1 SGHRS, CDR2 YFSETQ. The CDR3 here is CASSLGSPSNYGYTF. In nucleotides, the CDR3 is TGCGCCAGCAGCTTGGGAAGCCCATCTAACTATGGCTACACCTTC.